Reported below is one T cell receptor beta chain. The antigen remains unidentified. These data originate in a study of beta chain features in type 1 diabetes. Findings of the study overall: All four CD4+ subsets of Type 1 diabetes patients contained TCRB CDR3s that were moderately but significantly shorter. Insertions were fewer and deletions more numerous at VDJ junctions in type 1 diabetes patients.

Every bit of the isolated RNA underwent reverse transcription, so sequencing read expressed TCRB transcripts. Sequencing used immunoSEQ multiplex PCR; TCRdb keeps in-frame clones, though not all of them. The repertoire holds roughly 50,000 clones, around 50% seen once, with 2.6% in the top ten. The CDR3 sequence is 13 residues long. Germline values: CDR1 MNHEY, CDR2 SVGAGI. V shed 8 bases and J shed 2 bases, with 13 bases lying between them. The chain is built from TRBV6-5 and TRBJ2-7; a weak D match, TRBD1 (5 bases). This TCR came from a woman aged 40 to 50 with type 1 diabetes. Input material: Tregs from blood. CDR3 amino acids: CASQVLGAYEQYF. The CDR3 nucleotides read TGTGCCAGCCAGGTCCTAGGGGCCTACGAGCAGTACTTC.